A selection of T cell receptor beta chains follows, all from one sample in a study of stem cell transplantation in POMP-related autoinflammatory disease. Profiled with immunoSEQ multiplex PCR; TCRdb holds only in-frame clones, not every one. Of about 8,600 clones listed, 88% are singletons. The material was CD8+ T cells from PBMCs, obtained after stem cell transplantation. These receptors were collected from a human patient with POMP-related autoinflammation and immune dysregulation (PRAID). Some T cells may have come from the graft donor. Both conserved end residues are part of each CDR3. A D gene is named only where the DNA matches it firmly. Only part of the rows carry a size: once, few, many, or a class if the clone is expanded.

j_call | v_call | d_call | clone_size | cdr3_aa | cdr3_nt
TRBJ2-2 | TRBV12-3/TRBV12-4 | NA | NA | CASSQPGTGELFF | TGTGCCAGCAGTCAGCCCGGGACCGGGGAGCTGTTTTTT
TRBJ1-1 | TRBV19 | NA | NA | CASRGDLGNTEAFF | TGTGCCAGTAGAGGGGACCTGGGGAACACTGAAGCTTTCTTT
TRBJ2-5 | TRBV7-8 | NA | NA | CASSPPGETQYF | TGTGCCAGCAGCCCCCCGGGGGAGACCCAGTACTTC
TRBJ2-7 | TRBV11-2 | NA | NA | CASKGREQYF | TGTGCCAGCAAGGGCCGCGAGCAGTACTTC
TRBJ2-7 | TRBV4-1 | TRBD1 | NA | CASSPGTGAYEQYF | TGCGCCAGCAGCCCCGGGACAGGGGCCTACGAGCAGTACTTC
TRBJ2-3 | TRBV5-4 | NA | once | CASSFTNTQYF | TGTGCCAGCAGCTTCACGAATACGCAGTATTTT
TRBJ2-7 | TRBV7-8 | NA | NA | CASRVGGDFDEQYF | TGTGCCAGCAGGGTAGGGGGGGATTTCGACGAGCAGTACTTC
TRBJ2-4 | TRBV19 | NA | NA | CASSTTGTVRTPLDQYF | TGTGCCAGTAGTACAACAGGGACTGTCCGAACTCCCCTCGATCAGTACTTC
TRBJ2-2 | TRBV6-2/TRBV6-3 | NA | NA | CASSSWTLTGELFF | TGTGCCAGCAGTTCCTGGACCTTAACCGGGGAGCTGTTTTTT
TRBJ2-2 | TRBV5-1 | TRBD1 | once | CASSLAGTGGAGELFF | TGCGCCAGCAGCTTGGCCGGGACAGGGGGCGCCGGGGAGCTGTTTTTT
TRBJ2-1 | TRBV18 | TRBD1 | NA | CASSQGGNYNEQFF | TGTGCCAGCTCCCAAGGGGGCAATTACAATGAGCAGTTCTTC
TRBJ2-3 | TRBV18 | NA | NA | CASSPQGRETPAGTDTQYF | TGTGCCAGCTCACCACAGGGCAGGGAGACTCCCGCCGGCACAGATACGCAGTATTTT
TRBJ2-3 | TRBV14 | TRBD2 | once | CASSLSGSADTQYF | TGTGCCAGCAGCCTTAGCGGGAGTGCAGATACGCAGTATTTT
TRBJ1-5 | TRBV5-1 | TRBD1 | NA | CASSGQAGGQPQHF | TGCGCCAGCAGCGGACAGGCGGGGGGTCAGCCCCAGCATTTT
TRBJ1-1 | TRBV19 | NA | NA | CASSSLRALDTEAFF | TGTGCCAGTAGTAGCTTAAGGGCGCTCGACACTGAAGCTTTCTTT
TRBJ2-1 | TRBV7-9 | TRBD2 | NA | CASSFLADNEQFF | TGTGCCAGCAGCTTTCTAGCGGACAATGAGCAGTTCTTC
TRBJ1-2 | TRBV5-8 | NA | NA | CASSLGRSGGYTF | TGTGCCAGCAGCTTGGGCAGGTCCGGCGGCTACACCTTC
TRBJ2-5 | TRBV25-1 | NA | NA | CARGQCETQYF | TGTGCCAGGGGGCAATGTGAGACCCAGTACTTC
TRBJ2-7 | TRBV11-2 | NA | NA | CASSLGRDSYEQYF | TGTGCCAGCAGCTTAGGCAGGGATTCTTACGAGCAGTACTTC
TRBJ1-2 | TRBV6-6 | NA | few | CASSYEGSQYYGYTF | TGTGCCAGCAGTTACGAAGGATCCCAGTACTATGGCTACACCTTC
TRBJ2-3 | TRBV7-9 | NA | NA | CASSYGPGSYTDTQYF | TGTGCCAGCAGCTACGGTCCGGGGTCTTACACAGATACGCAGTATTTT
TRBJ2-3 | TRBV2 | NA | NA | CASSEGPVSSADTQYF | TGTGCCAGCAGTGAAGGGCCCGTGTCATCCGCAGATACGCAGTATTTT
TRBJ2-7 | TRBV7-6 | NA | NA | CASSPGVRASYEQYF | TGTGCCAGCAGCCCAGGGGTTCGGGCATCCTACGAGCAGTACTTC
TRBJ2-1 | TRBV27 | NA | NA | CASSYYNEQFF | TGTGCCAGCAGTTACTACAATGAGCAGTTCTTC
TRBJ1-2 | TRBV7-9 | NA | NA | CASSPSPGQGNYGYTF | TGTGCCAGCAGCCCTAGCCCCGGCCAGGGTAACTATGGCTACACCTTC
TRBJ2-1 | TRBV27 | TRBD2 | NA | CASSPGLAGYNEQFF | TGTGCCAGCAGTCCCGGACTAGCGGGATACAATGAGCAGTTCTTC
TRBJ2-2 | TRBV5-1 | NA | NA | CASSLAGHGELFF | TGCGCCAGCAGCTTGGCAGGCCATGGGGAGCTGTTTTTT
TRBJ2-5 | TRBV29-1 | NA | NA | CSVVAGDGAQYF | TGCAGCGTTGTAGCCGGGGACGGGGCCCAGTACTTC
TRBJ2-3 | TRBV28 | TRBD2 | NA | CASSYGLAGEGSTDTQYF | TGTGCCAGCAGTTACGGACTAGCGGGAGAGGGAAGCACAGATACGCAGTATTTT
TRBJ2-3 | TRBV27 | TRBD1 | NA | CASSRGSTDTQYF | TGTGCCAGCAGCAGGGGGAGCACAGATACGCAGTATTTT